This is a list of T cell receptor beta chains from one sample in a study of blood T cell repertoires in COVID-19. TCRdb keeps only in-frame clones here, not all; method: immunoSEQ multiplex PCR. The sample holds tens of thousands of clones, roughly 84% seen once. Sequencing was done on a sample of peripheral blood. Source of these receptors: a man at least 80 years old with COVID-19, enrolled during active disease. Both conserved end residues are part of each CDR3. A D gene is named only where the DNA matches it firmly. Only part of the rows carry a size: once, few, many, or a class if the clone is expanded.

j_gene: TRBJ1-2; d_gene: .; v_gene: TRBV28; abundance: .; CDR3aa: CASSFPGGQGGPNYGYTF; CDR3nt: TGTGCCAGCAGTTTCCCCGGGGGGCAGGGAGGACCCAACTATGGCTACACCTTC
j_gene: TRBJ2-1; d_gene: TRBD2; v_gene: TRBV10-3; abundance: .; CDR3aa: CAITSGTSGGIYNEQFF; CDR3nt: TGTGCCATCACCTCCGGGACTAGCGGGGGAATCTACAATGAGCAGTTCTTC
j_gene: TRBJ2-7; d_gene: .; v_gene: TRBV20-1; abundance: .; CDR3aa: CSASGGLWRAETYEQYF; CDR3nt: TGCAGTGCTAGTGGTGGGCTATGGCGGGCAGAGACCTACGAGCAGTACTTC
j_gene: TRBJ1-4; d_gene: .; v_gene: TRBV6-5; abundance: .; CDR3aa: CASNQAGNNEKLFF; CDR3nt: TGTGCCAGCAATCAGGCAGGCAATAATGAAAAACTGTTTTTT
j_gene: TRBJ1-6; d_gene: TRBD1; v_gene: TRBV2; abundance: once; CDR3aa: CASREDRGSPPHF; CDR3nt: TGTGCCAGCAGGGAGGACAGGGGTTCACCCCCCCACTTT
j_gene: TRBJ2-2; d_gene: .; v_gene: TRBV27; abundance: .; CDR3aa: CASSPGQTNTGELFF; CDR3nt: TGTGCCAGCAGTCCTGGACAGACGAACACCGGGGAGCTGTTTTTT
j_gene: TRBJ1-5; d_gene: .; v_gene: TRBV4-1; abundance: .; CDR3aa: CASSRGALRDLNQPQHF; CDR3nt: TGCGCCAGCAGCCGCGGGGCGCTAAGAGACCTTAATCAGCCCCAGCATTTT
j_gene: TRBJ1-4; d_gene: TRBD1; v_gene: TRBV6-5; abundance: .; CDR3aa: CASSTEQGIRGKLFF; CDR3nt: TGTGCCAGCAGTACCGAACAGGGGATACGGGGAAAACTGTTTTTT
j_gene: TRBJ1-2; d_gene: TRBD1; v_gene: TRBV5-5; abundance: .; CDR3aa: CASSPTGVWGYTF; CDR3nt: TGTGCCAGCAGCCCGACAGGGGTCTGGGGCTACACCTTC
j_gene: TRBJ2-1; d_gene: .; v_gene: TRBV24-1; abundance: .; CDR3aa: CATSDLETSSGDWPYNEQFF; CDR3nt: TGTGCCACCAGTGATTTGGAGACTAGTAGCGGAGATTGGCCCTACAATGAGCAGTTCTTC
j_gene: TRBJ1-1; d_gene: TRBD1; v_gene: TRBV7-3; abundance: .; CDR3aa: CASSPGVWDRGRLSVSSEAFF; CDR3nt: TGTGCCAGCAGCCCCGGGGTATGGGACAGGGGGCGACTGAGCGTAAGTTCTGAAGCTTTCTTT
j_gene: TRBJ1-2; d_gene: TRBD1; v_gene: TRBV18; abundance: .; CDR3aa: CASSPTGGAGYTF; CDR3nt: TGTGCCAGCTCACCAACAGGGGGGGCTGGCTACACCTTC
j_gene: TRBJ1-5; d_gene: .; v_gene: TRBV7-2; abundance: .; CDR3aa: CASSPYPGGNQPQHF; CDR3nt: TGTGCCAGCAGCCCCTATCCCGGCGGGAATCAGCCCCAGCATTTT
j_gene: TRBJ1-1; d_gene: .; v_gene: TRBV14; abundance: once; CDR3aa: CASSQGLIRGTEAFF; CDR3nt: TGTGCCAGCAGCCAAGGTCTGATCCGGGGCACTGAAGCTTTCTTT
j_gene: TRBJ1-6; d_gene: .; v_gene: TRBV27; abundance: .; CDR3aa: CASSSDFRLADNSPLHF; CDR3nt: TGTGCCAGCAGTTCAGATTTTAGATTGGCGGATAATTCACCCCTCCACTTT
j_gene: TRBJ1-4; d_gene: .; v_gene: TRBV24-1; abundance: .; CDR3aa: CATSESSPRGKLFF; CDR3nt: TGTGCCACCAGTGAATCATCTCCCCGGGGAAAACTGTTTTTT
j_gene: TRBJ2-1; d_gene: TRBD2; v_gene: TRBV4-2; abundance: once; CDR3aa: CASSQGSGTTLYNEQFF; CDR3nt: TGTGCCAGCAGCCAAGGGTCCGGGACTACCCTTTACAATGAGCAGTTCTTC
j_gene: TRBJ1-1; d_gene: .; v_gene: TRBV18; abundance: .; CDR3aa: CASSPPGVAGGTEAFF; CDR3nt: TGTGCCAGCTCACCCCCGGGAGTGGCGGGGGGCACTGAAGCTTTCTTT
j_gene: TRBJ2-3; d_gene: TRBD1; v_gene: TRBV29-1; abundance: .; CDR3aa: CSARGRGIDTQYF; CDR3nt: TGCAGCGCTAGGGGCAGGGGGATCGATACGCAGTATTTT
j_gene: TRBJ1-1; d_gene: TRBD1; v_gene: TRBV4-2; abundance: .; CDR3aa: CASSQGTGSTEAFF; CDR3nt: TGTGCCAGCAGCCAAGGGACAGGGTCCACTGAAGCTTTCTTT
j_gene: TRBJ1-1; d_gene: .; v_gene: TRBV7-2; abundance: .; CDR3aa: CASSLSLGATEAFF; CDR3nt: TGTGCCAGCAGCTTAAGTCTGGGGGCCACTGAAGCTTTCTTT
j_gene: TRBJ1-2; d_gene: TRBD1; v_gene: TRBV10-3; abundance: once; CDR3aa: CAISETQGARSYGYTF; CDR3nt: TGTGCCATCAGTGAGACTCAGGGGGCGCGGAGCTATGGCTACACCTTC
j_gene: TRBJ1-2; d_gene: .; v_gene: TRBV12-3/TRBV12-4; abundance: once; CDR3aa: CASARRVDYGYTF; CDR3nt: TGTGCCTCCGCCCGCAGGGTCGACTATGGCTACACCTTC
j_gene: TRBJ1-4; d_gene: .; v_gene: TRBV30; abundance: .; CDR3aa: CAWNPYGEKLFF; CDR3nt: TGTGCCTGGAATCCGTACGGTGAAAAACTGTTTTTT
j_gene: TRBJ2-1; d_gene: .; v_gene: TRBV7-3; abundance: .; CDR3aa: CASSSTPTLSYNEQFF; CDR3nt: TGTGCCAGCAGCTCAACACCTACGCTCTCCTACAATGAGCAGTTCTTC
j_gene: TRBJ2-5; d_gene: .; v_gene: TRBV19; abundance: .; CDR3aa: CASSGAGETQYF; CDR3nt: TGTGCCAGTAGTGGCGCGGGAGAGACCCAGTACTTC
j_gene: TRBJ2-7; d_gene: .; v_gene: TRBV3-1/TRBV3-2; abundance: few; CDR3aa: CASNQQGSYEQYF; CDR3nt: TGTGCCAGCAACCAACAGGGATCCTACGAGCAGTACTTC
j_gene: TRBJ2-3; d_gene: .; v_gene: TRBV27; abundance: .; CDR3aa: CASSLSATQGSSDTQYF; CDR3nt: TGTGCCAGCAGTTTATCGGCGACCCAGGGTTCCTCAGATACGCAGTATTTT
j_gene: TRBJ1-2; d_gene: .; v_gene: TRBV20-1; abundance: .; CDR3aa: CSASRQGSGYGYTF; CDR3nt: TGCAGTGCTAGTAGGCAGGGGAGCGGCTATGGCTACACCTTC